This paragraph covers one T cell receptor (beta chain) sequence. It has no known antigen specificity. Nothing much larger sits one base from this clone, and base qualities are not available. TCRbeta CDR3 regions were amplified from genomic DNA by means of the immunoSEQ Assay, a bias-controlled multiplex PCR. The authors' pipeline ran thus. The number of nucleated cells in each sample was estimated by amplification of reference gene primers within the assay. To quantify the absolute abundance of each unique TCRbeta CDR3 rearrangement, sequence reads were collapsed and filtered. For each sample, productive Simpson clonality was calculated as the square root of Simpson's diversity index across productive rearrangements. Entries here come from immuneACCESS through TCRdb and include only in-frame sequences with V and J called. Some clones fail to appear in such tables; in the studies checked, an unresolved V gene covers under half of the shortfall, and the cause of the remainder is unknown. Clone size and the V and J calls come from that table; the DNA yielded D and trimming. The sample data list about 150,000 clones, and about 90% of these were observed just once. The top ten constitute 0.5% to 0.55% of the sample.

This specimen belongs to a study of blood T cell repertoires in COVID-19 (dated by TCRdb to about 2020). Context from the whole study: Samples from collaborators originated in the United States, Italy and Spain and spanned both the acute and convalescent phases of COVID-19. The prospective study material was composed of cDNA or gDNA derived from T cells, B-cell-depleted T cells, or PBMCs. Subjects who had been exposed to COVID-19, were actively infected with it, or had recovered from it provided the deeply sampled blood TCRbeta repertoires that made up the dataset. The repertoires were released in a freely available public database meant as a resource for research on the immune response to SARS-CoV-2. Samples came from the ongoing ImmuneRACE study (first 160 participants) plus 1,254 subjects from 6 global collaborators. Nearly every sample came with metadata listing a de-identified subject ID, COVID-19 status, age in years and sex. HLA class I and class II types, where available, came from metadata supplied by the sample provider rather than from assay-based typing.

V is clipped by 0 bases and J by 6 bases, and the sequence between their germline boundaries is 3 bases long. The germline V gene specifies MNHEY as CDR1 and SVGEGT as CDR2. Including cysteine and phenylalanine, the CDR3 has 12 amino acids. Only the CDR3 region is kept as DNA, spanning 36 bases read in frame from base 1. What the research found in general, with its limitations: Clinical and demographic metadata were provided uncurated, with the amount varying by source and participant.

The collaborating institutions used their own protocols to collect whole blood in K2EDTA tubes. For TCRbeta analysis, collaborators shipped samples in one of three forms: frozen whole blood, isolated PBMCs, or DNA extracted from either of those sample types. The sequence links TRBV6-2 or TRBV6-3 to TRBJ1-5, with the D gene uncertain. The clonotype originates from a man between 45 and 60 years old with acute or convalescent COVID-19. The specimen sequenced was peripheral blood. The CDR3 protein is CASSYSSQPQHF. The nucleotides read TGTGCCAGCAGTTACTCGAGTCAGCCCCAGCATTTT.